Sequencing of this T cell receptor (beta chain) was carried out in a study of cytomegalovirus exposure and HLA in healthy donors. Broader study findings: Roughly uniform sequencing depth across donors was assumed, possibly incorrectly. Certain sequence variants were highly shared and formed a cluster, and this cluster was likely a sequencing artifact.

The PCR made use of 60 Vbeta and 13 Jbeta primers. Sequenced by immunoSEQ multiplex PCR; TCRdb stores in-frame clones only, minus some. The sample yields 70,000 or so clones, around 82% seen once. As to this clone: The antigen remains unidentified.

The sequence was obtained from a man aged 18 to 29 in good health and CMV-seronegative. The sample comprised PBMCs.

The chain's CDR3 is CATTTGRGEKLFF. For the CDR3, the DNA is TGTGCCACTACGACCGGTCGAGGAGAAAAACTGTTTTTT. V is TRBV10-3 and J is TRBJ1-4, with no clear D. V lost 10 bases and J 8 bases, leaving 17 bases between the germline ends. The CDR3 is 13 amino acids. Per germline, CDR1 ENHRY and CDR2 SYGVKD.